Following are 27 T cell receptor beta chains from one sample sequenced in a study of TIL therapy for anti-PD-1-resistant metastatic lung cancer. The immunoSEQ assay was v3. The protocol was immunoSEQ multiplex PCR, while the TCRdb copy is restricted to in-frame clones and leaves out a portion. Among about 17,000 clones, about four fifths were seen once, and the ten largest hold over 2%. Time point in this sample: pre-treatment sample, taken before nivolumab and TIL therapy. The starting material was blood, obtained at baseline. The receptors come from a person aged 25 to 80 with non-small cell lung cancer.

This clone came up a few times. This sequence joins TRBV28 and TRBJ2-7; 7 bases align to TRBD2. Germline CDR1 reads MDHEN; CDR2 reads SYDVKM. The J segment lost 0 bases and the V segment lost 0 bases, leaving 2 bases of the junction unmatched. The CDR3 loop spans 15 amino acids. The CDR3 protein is CASSLWGGGSYEQYF. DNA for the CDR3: TGTGCCAGCAGTTTATGGGGCGGGGGCTCCTACGAGCAGTACTTC.

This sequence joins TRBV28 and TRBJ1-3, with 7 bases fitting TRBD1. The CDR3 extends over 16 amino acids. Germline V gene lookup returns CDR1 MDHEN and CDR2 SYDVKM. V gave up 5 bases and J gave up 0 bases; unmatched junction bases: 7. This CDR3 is CASSPPTGLSGNTIYF. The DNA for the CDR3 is TGTGCCAGCAGTCCCCCGACAGGGCTCTCTGGAAACACCATATATTTT.

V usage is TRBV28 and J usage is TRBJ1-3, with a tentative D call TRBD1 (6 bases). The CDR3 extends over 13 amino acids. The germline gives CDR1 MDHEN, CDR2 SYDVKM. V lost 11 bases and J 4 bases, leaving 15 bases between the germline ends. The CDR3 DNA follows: TGTGCCGCGACGGCGGGGGCGGGAAACACCATATATTTT. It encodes CAATAGAGNTIYF.

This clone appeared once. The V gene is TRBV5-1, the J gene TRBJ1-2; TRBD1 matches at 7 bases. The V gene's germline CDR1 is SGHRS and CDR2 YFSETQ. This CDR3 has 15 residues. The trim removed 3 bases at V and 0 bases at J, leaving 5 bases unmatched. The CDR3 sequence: CASSSGTVANYGYTF. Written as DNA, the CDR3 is TGCGCCAGCAGCTCGGGGACAGTAGCTAACTATGGCTACACCTTC.

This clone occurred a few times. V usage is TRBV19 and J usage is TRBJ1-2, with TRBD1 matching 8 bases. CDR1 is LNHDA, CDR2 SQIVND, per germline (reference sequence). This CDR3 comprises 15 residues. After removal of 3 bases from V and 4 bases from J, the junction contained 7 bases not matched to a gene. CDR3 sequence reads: CASSIGTGEPYGYTF. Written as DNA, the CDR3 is TGTGCCAGTAGTATTGGGACAGGTGAACCCTATGGCTACACCTTC. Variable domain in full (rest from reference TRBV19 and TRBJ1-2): DGGITQSPKYLFRKEGQNVTLSCEQNLNHDAMYWYRQDPGQGLRLIYYSQIVNDFQKGDIAEGYSVSREKKESFPLTVTSAQKNPTAFYLCASSIGTGEPYGYTFGSGTRLTVV.

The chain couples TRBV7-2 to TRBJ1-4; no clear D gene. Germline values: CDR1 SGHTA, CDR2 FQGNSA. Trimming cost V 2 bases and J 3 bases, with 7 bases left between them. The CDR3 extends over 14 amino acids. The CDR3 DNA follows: TGTGCCAGCAGCTTAAGGATGGCTAATGAAAAACTGTTTTTT. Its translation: CASSLRMANEKLFF.

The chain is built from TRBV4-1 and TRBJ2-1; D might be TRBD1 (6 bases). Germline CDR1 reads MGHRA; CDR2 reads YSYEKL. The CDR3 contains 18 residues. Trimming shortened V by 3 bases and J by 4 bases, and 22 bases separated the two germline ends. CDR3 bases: TGCGCCAGCAGCCATAATGCCGGGACAAACAATCCATACAATGAGCAGTTCTTC. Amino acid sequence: CASSHNAGTNNPYNEQFF.

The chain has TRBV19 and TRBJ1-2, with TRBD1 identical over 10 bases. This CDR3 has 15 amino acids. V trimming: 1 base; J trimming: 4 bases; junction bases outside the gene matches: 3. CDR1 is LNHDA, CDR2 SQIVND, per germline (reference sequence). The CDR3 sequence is CASSIGTGGLYGYTF. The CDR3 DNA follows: TGTGCCAGTAGTATAGGGACAGGGGGTCTCTATGGCTACACCTTC.

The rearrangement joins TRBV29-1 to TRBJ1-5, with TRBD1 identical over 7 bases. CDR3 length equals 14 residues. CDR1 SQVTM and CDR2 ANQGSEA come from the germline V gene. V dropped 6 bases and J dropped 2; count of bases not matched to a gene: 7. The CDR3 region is CSVAPTGRNQPQHF. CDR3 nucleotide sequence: TGCAGCGTGGCCCCGACAGGGCGCAATCAGCCCCAGCATTTT.

CDR3 bases: TGTGCCTCAAATGGGGCGACAGGGACCTACGAGCAGTACTTC. Translated: CASNGATGTYEQYF. The chain carries TRBV6-1 and TRBJ2-7; 7 positions match TRBD1. CDR3 length: 14 amino acids. Losses at the gene ends were 11 bases for V and 2 bases for J; bases not matched to a gene: 12. Germline V gives CDR1 MNHNS, CDR2 SASEGT.

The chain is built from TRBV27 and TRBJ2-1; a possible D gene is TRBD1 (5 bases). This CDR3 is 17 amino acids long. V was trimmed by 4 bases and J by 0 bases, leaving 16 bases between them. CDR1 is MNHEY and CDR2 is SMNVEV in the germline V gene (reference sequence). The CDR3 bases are TGTGCCAGCAGTTCCCAAAGACAGTTCTTCTCCTACAATGAGCAGTTCTTC. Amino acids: CASSSQRQFFSYNEQFF.

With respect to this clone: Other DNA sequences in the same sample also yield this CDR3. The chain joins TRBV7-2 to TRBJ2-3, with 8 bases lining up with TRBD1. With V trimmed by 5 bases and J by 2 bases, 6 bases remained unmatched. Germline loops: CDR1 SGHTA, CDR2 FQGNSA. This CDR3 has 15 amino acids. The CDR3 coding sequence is TGTGCCAGCAGCACCGGACAGGGTAACACAGATACGCAGTATTTT. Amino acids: CASSTGQGNTDTQYF.

The DNA of the CDR3 is TGTGCCAGCAGCACCCGCTACAGGGGAGAGACCCAGTACTTC. As protein: CASSTRYRGETQYF. The chain has TRBV7-2 and TRBJ2-5; TRBD1 agrees at 7 bases. The length of the CDR3 is 14 residues. V lost 5 bases to trimming and J lost 4 bases; unmatched junction nucleotides: 7. Germline assignment: CDR1 SGHTA and CDR2 FQGNSA.

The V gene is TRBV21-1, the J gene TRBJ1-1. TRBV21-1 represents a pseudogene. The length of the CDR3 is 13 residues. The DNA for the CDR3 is TGTGCCAGCAGCACAATTTATGACCCCGAAGCTTTCTTT. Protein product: CASSTIYDPEAFF.

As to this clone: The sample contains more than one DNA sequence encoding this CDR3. The CDR3 region is CASSSSGNNEQFF. The CDR3 region has the DNA TGTGCCAGCTCATCTAGCGGGAACAATGAGCAGTTCTTC. The gene calls are TRBV18 and TRBJ2-1; TRBD2 aligns across 9 bases. CDR1 is KGHSH, CDR2 LQKENI, per germline. V shed 5 bases and J 5 bases; nucleotides not matched to a gene: 1. This CDR3 is built from 13 residues.

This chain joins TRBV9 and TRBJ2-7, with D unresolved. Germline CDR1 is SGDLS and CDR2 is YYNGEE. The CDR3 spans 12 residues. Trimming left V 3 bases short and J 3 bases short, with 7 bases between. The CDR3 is CASSGGNYEQYF. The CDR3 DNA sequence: TGTGCCAGCAGCGGAGGAAACTACGAGCAGTACTTC.

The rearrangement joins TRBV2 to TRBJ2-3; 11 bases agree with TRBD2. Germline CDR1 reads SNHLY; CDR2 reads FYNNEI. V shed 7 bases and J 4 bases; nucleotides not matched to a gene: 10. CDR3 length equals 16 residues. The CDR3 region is CASKPMGLAAADTQYF. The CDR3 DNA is TGTGCCAGCAAGCCGATGGGACTAGCGGCGGCAGATACGCAGTATTTT.

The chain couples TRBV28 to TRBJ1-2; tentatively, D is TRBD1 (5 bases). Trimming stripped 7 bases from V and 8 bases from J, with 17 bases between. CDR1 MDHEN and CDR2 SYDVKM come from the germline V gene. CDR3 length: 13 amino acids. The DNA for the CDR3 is TGTGCCAGCATTCCCCCAGGGACGCGCGGCTACACCTTC. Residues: CASIPPGTRGYTF.

Here the CDR3 DNA reads TGCGCCAGCAGCCAAGATGTCGGGGCCCCTGGGGCCAACGTCCTGACTTTC. The encoded protein is CASSQDVGAPGANVLTF. This chain joins TRBV4-1 and TRBJ2-6; the D call may be TRBD1 or TRBD2 (5 bases each). CDR1 and CDR2 from the germline V gene are MGHRA and YSYEKL. V lost 0 bases and J lost 2, with 11 bases in between. The CDR3 covers 17 residues.

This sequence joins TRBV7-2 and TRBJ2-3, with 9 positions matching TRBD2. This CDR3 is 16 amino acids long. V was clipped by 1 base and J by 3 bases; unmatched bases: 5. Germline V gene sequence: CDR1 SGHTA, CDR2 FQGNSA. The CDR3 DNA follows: TGTGCCAGCAGCTTAGTTGGCGGGAGGGCGACAGATACGCAGTATTTT. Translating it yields CASSLVGGRATDTQYF.

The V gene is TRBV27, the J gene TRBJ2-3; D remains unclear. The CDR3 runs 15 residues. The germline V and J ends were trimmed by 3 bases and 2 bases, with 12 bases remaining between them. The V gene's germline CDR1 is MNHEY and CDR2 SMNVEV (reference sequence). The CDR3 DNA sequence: TGTGCCAGCAGTTTGCTGGCTAGACCCACAGATACGCAGTATTTT. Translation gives CASSLLARPTDTQYF.

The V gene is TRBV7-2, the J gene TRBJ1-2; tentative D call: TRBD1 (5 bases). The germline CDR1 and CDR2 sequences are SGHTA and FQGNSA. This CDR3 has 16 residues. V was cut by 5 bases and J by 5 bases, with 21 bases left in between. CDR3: CASSPGTWVDRYGYTF. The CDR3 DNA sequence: TGTGCCAGCAGCCCCGGGACCTGGGTGGATAGGTATGGCTACACCTTC.

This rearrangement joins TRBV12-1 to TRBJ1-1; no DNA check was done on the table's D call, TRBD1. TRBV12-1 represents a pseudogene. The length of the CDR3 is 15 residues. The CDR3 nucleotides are TGTGCCAGCAGCCAGAACAGGGGGACCTCGACTGAAGCTTTCTTT. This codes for CASSQNRGTSTEAFF.

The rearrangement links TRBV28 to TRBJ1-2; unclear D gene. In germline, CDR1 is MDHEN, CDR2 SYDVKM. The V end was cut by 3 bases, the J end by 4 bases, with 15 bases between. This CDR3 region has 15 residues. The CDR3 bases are TGTGCCAGCAGTTTCGGGCACAACCCTAGCTATGGCTACACCTTC. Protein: CASSFGHNPSYGYTF.

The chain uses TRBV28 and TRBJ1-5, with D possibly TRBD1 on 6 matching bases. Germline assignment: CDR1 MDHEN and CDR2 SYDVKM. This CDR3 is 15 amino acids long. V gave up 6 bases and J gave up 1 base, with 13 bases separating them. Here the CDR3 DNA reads TGTGCCAGCAGCCCGGGGGCGCGAAGCAATCAGCCCCAGCATTTT. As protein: CASSPGARSNQPQHF.

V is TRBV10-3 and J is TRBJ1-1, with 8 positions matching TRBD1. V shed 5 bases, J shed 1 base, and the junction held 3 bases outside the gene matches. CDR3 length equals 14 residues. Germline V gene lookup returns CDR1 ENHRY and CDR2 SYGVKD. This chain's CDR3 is CAISTGGANTEAFF. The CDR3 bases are TGTGCCATCAGTACAGGGGGAGCGAACACTGAAGCTTTCTTT.

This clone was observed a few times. CDR3 in DNA: TGCGCCAGCAGGGGGGACGGTAGAGAGCCCCAGCATTTT. It translates to CASRGDGREPQHF. J is TRBJ1-5 and V is TRBV5-1; D perhaps matches TRBD1 (5 bases). The CDR3 loop spans 13 amino acids. Germline V lookup: CDR1 SGHRS, CDR2 YFSETQ. The ends were cut back, 5 bases at V and 8 bases at J, with 14 bases in the middle.